The 8 T cell receptor beta chains below all came from one sample that was sequenced in a study of T-cell memory formation after mild COVID-19 (dated by TCRdb to about 2021). The library was made by 5' RACE. Sequenced on an Illumina NovaSeq 6000. The public reads were quality trimmed at Q25 with fastp and then assembled into clones with MiXCR by TCRdb, keeping productive beta chains. For every CDR3 protein sequence, its rows merge into one entry that carries the most common genes and DNA. This sample holds fewer than 650,000 distinct CDR3 sequences; roughly 22% were observed only once. The top ten clones comprise under 8.5% of the sample. Sequenced sample: PBMCs or a T cell subset sorted from them (not recorded which). Source of these receptors: an adult woman who had mild COVID-19 (a few samples of this study predate the infection). The sample titles of this study are shuffled in the database, so cell type and time point are left out; the donor was told from shared clones.

This clonotype was counted between two and nine times. This sequence joins TRBV24-1 and TRBJ2-5; D remains ambiguous. The CDR3 loop spans 18 amino acids. The germline V gene has CDR1 KGHDR and CDR2 SFDVKD. Trimming cost V 0 bases and J 1 base, with 17 bases left between them. DNA of the CDR3: TGTGCCACCAGTGATTTGGGGCCGTTAACCTCCGTCCAAGAGACCCAGTACTTC. Its translation is CATSDLGPLTSVQETQYF.

The chain joins TRBV11-2 to TRBJ2-1, with a weak D call TRBD1 (5 bases). This CDR3 is 14 amino acids long. Germline CDR1 and CDR2: SGHAT and FQNNGV. V lost 9 bases, J lost 5 bases, and 17 bases lay in between. As DNA, the CDR3 is TGTGCCAGTAGCCCAGGGATTGGGGACAATGAGCAGTTCTTC. It translates to CASSPGIGDNEQFF.

The gene calls are TRBV30 and TRBJ2-5; no firm D call. CDR1 is GTSNPN and CDR2 is SVGIG in the germline V gene (reference sequence). There are 12 residues in the CDR3. V was pared by 3 bases and J by 5 bases, with 10 bases between. The CDR3 DNA reads TGTGCCTGGAGGGGGTCTGGGGAGACCCAGTACTTC. Residues: CAWRGSGETQYF. Combining the CDR3 with reference TRBV30 and TRBJ2-5 gives the whole variable domain SQTIHQWPATLVQPVGSPLSLECTVEGTSNPNLYWYRQAAGRGLQLLFYSVGIGQISSEVPQNLSASRPQDRQFILSSKKLLLSDSGFYLCAWRGSGETQYFGPGTRLLVL.

This sequence joins TRBV7-9 and TRBJ2-2; a possible D gene is TRBD2 (6 bases). This CDR3 is 14 amino acids long. Trimming left V 5 bases short and J 5 bases short, with 12 bases between. Germline V gene sequence: CDR1 SEHNR, CDR2 FQNEAQ (reference sequence). CDR3 loop: CASSRAGSTGELFF. As DNA, the CDR3 is TGTGCCAGCAGCCGGGCGGGATCGACCGGGGAGCTGTTTTTT.

This sequence joins TRBV18 and TRBJ2-7; D not resolved. Per germline, CDR1 KGHSH and CDR2 LQKENI. Trimming stripped 0 bases from V and 7 bases from J, with 10 bases between. The CDR3 covers 13 residues. The CDR3 nucleotides read TGTGCCAGCTCACCACCGGGTTTGGGGGAGCAGTACTTC. Translating it yields CASSPPGLGEQYF.

The chain employs TRBV20-1 and TRBJ1-5, with 7 bases fitting TRBD1. The J segment lost 6 bases and the V segment lost 3 bases, leaving 8 bases of the junction unmatched. Per germline, CDR1 DFQATT and CDR2 SNEGSKA (reference sequence). The CDR3 has 14 amino acids. The CDR3 reads CSARGGGLGQPQHF. The CDR3 DNA reads as TGCAGTGCTAGGGGAGGGGGCTTGGGTCAGCCCCAGCATTTT.

The sample holds a few counts of this clonotype. The V gene is TRBV15, the J gene TRBJ2-5, with a possible D match to TRBD1 (5 bases). V shed 6 bases and J shed 1 base, with 9 bases lying between them. The CDR3 totals 13 residues. CDR1 is LNHNV and CDR2 is YYDKDF in the germline V gene (reference sequence). The CDR3 sequence is CATRADSQETQYF. The DNA of the CDR3 is TGTGCCACCAGGGCTGACAGCCAAGAGACCCAGTACTTC.

The chain carries TRBV24-1 and TRBJ2-1; 11 bases match TRBD2. The J segment lost 7 bases and the V segment lost 12 bases, leaving 10 bases of the junction unmatched. The germline V gene encodes CDR1 KGHDR and CDR2 SFDVKD. The CDR3 extends over 14 amino acids. The CDR3 bases are TGTGCCGTCCAAACTAGCGGGAGAGATAATGAGCAGTTCTTC. It is translated as CAVQTSGRDNEQFF.